The 17 T cell receptor beta chains below were found in one sample sequenced in a study of shared clonotypes between healthy human individuals. TCRdb's copy holds only in-frame clones and misses some; the assay was immunoSEQ multiplex PCR. The top ten hold approximately 11% of the sample, which has about 490,000 clones, about 85% seen once. Input material: PBMCs. All receptors come from a woman between 40 and 50 years old in good health. Some clones in this sample may be carry-over from other donors' samples.

The chain links TRBV6-1 to TRBJ2-2, with 11 bases fitting TRBD2. The germline CDR1 and CDR2 sequences are MNHNS and SASEGT. Unmatched junction bases numbered 2, after V lost 1 base and J lost 1 base. The CDR3 length is 17 residues. The chain's CDR3 is CASSEGGLAGNTGELFF. As DNA, the CDR3 is TGTGCCAGCAGTGAAGGTGGACTAGCGGGGAACACCGGGGAGCTGTTTTTT.

The chain employs TRBV7-9 and TRBJ2-6; D is unclear. Germline assignment: CDR1 SEHNR and CDR2 FQNEAQ (reference sequence). The CDR3 has 18 amino acids. Trimming cost V 1 base and J 0 bases, with 13 bases left between them. The CDR3 loop reads CASSLVAESFSGANVLTF. As DNA, the CDR3 is TGTGCCAGCAGCTTAGTGGCCGAATCCTTCTCTGGGGCCAACGTCCTGACTTTC. Based on the CDR3 plus reference TRBV7-9 and TRBJ2-6, the full variable domain is DTGVSQNPRHKITKRGQNVTFRCDPISEHNRLYWYRQTLGQGPEFLTYFQNEAQLEKSRLLSDRFSAERPKGSFSTLEIQRTEQGDSAMYLCASSLVAESFSGANVLTFGAGSRLTVL.

About this clone itself: It differs at one base from a far larger clone, so likely a read error. The gene calls are TRBV10-1 and TRBJ2-7, with a tentative D call TRBD1 (6 bases). CDR1 and CDR2 (germline): WNHNN, SYGVQD (reference sequence). V was clipped by 4 bases and J by 9 bases, with 13 bases between them. This CDR3 contains 12 residues. The CDR3 region is CASSAHRAWQYF. The DNA for the CDR3 is TGCGCCAGCAGTGCTCACAGGGCGTGGCAGTACTTC.

This sequence joins TRBV7-2 and TRBJ2-7, with TRBD2 matching over 16 bases. Trimming cost V 3 bases and J 6 bases; bases outside gene matches: 5. The CDR3 sequence is 16 residues long. Germline V gene data show CDR1 as SGHTA and CDR2 as FQGNSA. The chain's CDR3 is CASSLGLAGGVGEQYF. The DNA of the CDR3 is TGTGCCAGCAGCTTGGGACTAGCGGGAGGGGTCGGCGAGCAGTACTTC. The full variable domain, completed using reference TRBV7-2 and TRBJ2-7, is GAGVSQSPSNKVTEKGKDVELRCDPISGHTALYWYRQSLGQGLEFLIYFQGNSAPDKSGLPSDRFSAERTGGSVSTLTIQRTQQEDSAVYLCASSLGLAGGVGEQYFGPGTRLTVT.

The sample holds a few counts of this clone. Since a much larger clone is just one base distant, this may be a read error. Other DNA sequences of this sample code for an identical CDR3. V gene TRBV6-5 combines with J gene TRBJ1-2, with D possibly matching TRBD1 (5 bases). Germline loops: CDR1 MNHEY, CDR2 SVGAGI. Trimming cost V 0 bases and J 0 bases, with 11 bases left between them. CDR3 length: 16 amino acids. This CDR3 reads CASSYSGQFSNYGYTF. CDR3 bases: TGTGCCAGCAGTTACTCTGGACAATTTTCTAACTATGGCTACACCTTC.

This clone was seen once. V usage is TRBV28 and J usage is TRBJ1-3, with D perhaps matching TRBD1 (6 bases). CDR1 is MDHEN, CDR2 SYDVKM, per germline. V lost 7 bases, J lost 0 bases, and 22 bases lay in between. The CDR3 is 18 amino acids. The CDR3 here is CASTPVGRQGSSGNTIYF. The DNA of the CDR3 is TGTGCCAGCACTCCGGTTGGGCGGCAGGGGTCCTCTGGAAACACCATATATTTT.

This rearrangement joins TRBV7-6 to TRBJ2-2, with TRBD2 as a possible D gene (6 bases). With 6 bases removed from V and 4 bases from J, the gap between germline ends came to 9 bases. Germline V CDR1 and CDR2: SGHVS, FNYEAQ. The CDR3 covers 13 residues. Here the CDR3 DNA reads TGTGCCAGCAGTCGGGGAGGCACCGGGGAGCTGTTTTTT. Encoded protein: CASSRGGTGELFF.

This chain connects TRBV11-2 to TRBJ2-7; TRBD2 might be the D (5 bases). CDR1 is SGHAT and CDR2 is FQNNGV in the germline V gene. The CDR3 has 14 amino acids. Trimming pared 0 bases from V and 5 bases from J, leaving 11 bases between. The CDR3 region has the DNA TGTGCCAGCAGCTTAGACGGGAACGACCACGAGCAGTACTTC. Translating it yields CASSLDGNDHEQYF.

With respect to this clone: A far larger clone is a single base away, which makes a read error likely. This sample also contains other DNA sequences that code for the same CDR3. The chain carries TRBV27 and TRBJ2-7; 8 bases line up with TRBD2. This CDR3 has 14 amino acids. Germline V gene sequence: CDR1 MNHEY, CDR2 SMNVEV (reference sequence). This chain's CDR3 is CASSMIAGSGEQYF. The CDR3 DNA reads TGTGCAAGCAGTATGATAGCGGGATCGGGTGAGCAGTACTTC.

Comments on this clone: A far larger clone is only one base removed, so a read error is likely. J is TRBJ1-5 and V is TRBV30; D possibly corresponds to TRBD1 (6 bases). V lost 2 bases, J lost 6 bases, and 14 bases lay in between. This CDR3 spans 14 amino acids. Germline V CDR1 and CDR2: GTSNPN, SVGIG (reference sequence). The CDR3 sequence is CAWSKGGGSQPQHF. In nucleotides, the CDR3 is TGTGCCTGGAGTAAAGGCGGGGGCAGTCAGCCCCAGCATTTT. Together with reference TRBV30 and TRBJ1-5, the CDR3 gives the full variable domain: SQTIHQWPATLVQPVGSPLSLECTVEGTSNPNLYWYRQAAGRGLQLLFYSVGIGQISSEVPQNLSASRPQDRQFILSSKKLLLSDSGFYLCAWSKGGGSQPQHFGDGTRLSIL.

In its sample, this clone was seen many times. Other DNA sequences in this specimen translate into the identical CDR3. This chain connects TRBV11-2 to TRBJ1-3; D unclear. Germline V gene lookup returns CDR1 SGHAT and CDR2 FQNNGV. V lost 7 bases and J 0 bases, leaving 4 bases between the germline ends. This CDR3 comprises 12 residues. CDR3 residues: CASTRSGNTIYF. CDR3 DNA: TGTGCCAGCACCCGCTCTGGAAACACCATATATTTT.

As concerns this clone: With only one base between it and a far larger clone, this is likely a read error. This sample includes further DNA sequences coding for the same CDR3. The chain has TRBV5-1 and TRBJ2-2; D ambiguous. Per germline, CDR1 SGHRS and CDR2 YFSETQ. This CDR3 region has 15 residues. The V end lost 0 bases, the J end lost 3 bases, and 9 bases lay between the germline ends. Here the CDR3 reads CASSLVGRDTGELFF. In nucleotides, the CDR3 is TGCGCCAGCAGCTTGGTAGGGCGAGACACCGGGGAGCTGTTTTTT. Full variable domain (missing parts from reference TRBV5-1 and TRBJ2-2): KAGVTQTPRYLIKTRGQQVTLSCSPISGHRSVSWYQQTPGQGLQFLFEYFSETQRNKGNFPGRFSGRQFSNSRSEMNVSTLELGDSALYLCASSLVGRDTGELFFGEGSRLTVL.

This rearrangement joins TRBV16 to TRBJ1-4; 7 bases align to TRBD1. The CDR3 has 15 amino acids. Germline CDR1 reads KGHSY; CDR2 reads FQNENV. V dropped 0 bases and J dropped 7; count of bases not matched to a gene: 5. The CDR3 DNA sequence: TGTGCCAGCAGCCAATCGAGGGCAGGGGGTGAAAAACTGTTTTTT. Translating it yields CASSQSRAGGEKLFF.

This sequence joins TRBV9 and TRBJ1-1, with D unclear. The CDR3 totals 13 residues. Looked up from germline, CDR1 is SGDLS and CDR2 is YYNGEE. Trimming took 6 bases from V and 8 from J, leaving 17 bases between them. The CDR3 region has the DNA TGTGCCAGCAAAAAGCTTACAGCTAACGAAGCTTTCTTT. Residues: CASKKLTANEAFF.

V gene TRBV10-3 combines with J gene TRBJ2-3; D is unresolved. V was pared by 3 bases and J by 7 bases, with 8 bases between. CDR1 and CDR2 from the germline V gene are ENHRY and SYGVKD. CDR3 length equals 12 residues. The CDR3 bases are TGTGCCATCAGTGATGTCCAACATACGCAGTATTTT. Its protein is CAISDVQHTQYF.

This clone was seen ten or more times. The identical CDR3 is also encoded by other nucleotide sequences in the sample. The chain employs TRBV7-2 and TRBJ1-2, with D unresolved. V lost 1 base to trimming and J lost 8 bases, with 11 bases between them. Per germline, CDR1 SGHTA and CDR2 FQGNSA. The CDR3 contains 13 residues. The DNA of the CDR3 is TGTGCCAGCAGCTTAGGATCTTGGGGAGGCTACACCTTC. Protein product: CASSLGSWGGYTF.

A note on this clone: This probably arose from a read error, given a far larger clone one base away. The rearrangement joins TRBV30 to TRBJ1-3; D is undetermined. The CDR3 consists of 11 residues. Germline V gives CDR1 GTSNPN, CDR2 SVGIG (reference sequence). Here the CDR3 reads CAWGSGDTIYF. For the CDR3, the DNA is TGTGCCTGGGGCTCTGGAGACACCATATATTTT.